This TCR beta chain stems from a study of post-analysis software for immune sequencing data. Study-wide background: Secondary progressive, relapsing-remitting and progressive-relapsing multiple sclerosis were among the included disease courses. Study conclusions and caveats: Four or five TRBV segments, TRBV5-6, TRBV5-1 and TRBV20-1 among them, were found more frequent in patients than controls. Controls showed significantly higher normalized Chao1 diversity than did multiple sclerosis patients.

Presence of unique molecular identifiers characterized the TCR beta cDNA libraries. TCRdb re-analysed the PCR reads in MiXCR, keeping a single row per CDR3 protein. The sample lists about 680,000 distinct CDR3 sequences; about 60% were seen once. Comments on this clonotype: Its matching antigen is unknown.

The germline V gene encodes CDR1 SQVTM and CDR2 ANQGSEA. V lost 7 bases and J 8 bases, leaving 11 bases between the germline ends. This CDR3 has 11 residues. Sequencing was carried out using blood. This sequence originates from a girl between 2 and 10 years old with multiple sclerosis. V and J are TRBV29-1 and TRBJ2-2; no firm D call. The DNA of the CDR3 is TGCAGCGGACTCATCGCAGGGGAGCTGTTTTTT. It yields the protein CSGLIAGELFF.